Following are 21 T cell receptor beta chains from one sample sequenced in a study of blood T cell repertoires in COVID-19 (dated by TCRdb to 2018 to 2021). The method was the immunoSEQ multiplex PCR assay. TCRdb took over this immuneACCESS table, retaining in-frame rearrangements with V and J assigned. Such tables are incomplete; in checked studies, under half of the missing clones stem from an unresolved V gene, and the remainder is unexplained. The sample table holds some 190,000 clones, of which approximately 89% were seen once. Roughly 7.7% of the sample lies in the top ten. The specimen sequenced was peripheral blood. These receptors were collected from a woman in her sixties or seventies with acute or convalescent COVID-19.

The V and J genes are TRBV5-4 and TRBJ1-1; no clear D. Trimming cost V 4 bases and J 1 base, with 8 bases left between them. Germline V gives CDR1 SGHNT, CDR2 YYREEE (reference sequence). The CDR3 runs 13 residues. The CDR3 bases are TGTGCCAGCAGCCGTCCCCCGAACACTGAAGCTTTCTTT. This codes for CASSRPPNTEAFF. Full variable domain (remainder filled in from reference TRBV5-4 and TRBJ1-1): ETGVTQSPTHLIKTRGQQVTLRCSSQSGHNTVSWYQQALGQGPQFIFQYYREEENGRGNFPPRFSGLQFPNYSSELNVNALELDDSALYLCASSRPPNTEAFFGQGTRLTVV.

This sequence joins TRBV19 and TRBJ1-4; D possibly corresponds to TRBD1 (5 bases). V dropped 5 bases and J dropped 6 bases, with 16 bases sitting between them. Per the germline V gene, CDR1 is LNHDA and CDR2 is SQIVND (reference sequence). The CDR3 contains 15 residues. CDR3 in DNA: TGTGCCAGTAGTCACAAGCGGGACTTGTATGAAAAACTGTTTTTT. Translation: CASSHKRDLYEKLFF.

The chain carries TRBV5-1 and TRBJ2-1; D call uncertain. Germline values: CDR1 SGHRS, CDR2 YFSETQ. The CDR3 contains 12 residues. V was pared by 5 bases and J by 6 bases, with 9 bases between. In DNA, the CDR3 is TGCGCCAGCAGAACCGAGTTCAATGAGCAGTTCTTC. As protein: CASRTEFNEQFF.

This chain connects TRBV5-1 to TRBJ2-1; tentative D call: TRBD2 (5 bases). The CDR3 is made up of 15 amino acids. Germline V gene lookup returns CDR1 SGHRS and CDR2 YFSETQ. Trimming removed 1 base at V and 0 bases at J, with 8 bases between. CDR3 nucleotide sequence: TGCGCCAGCAGCTTGTTGAGCGGCTCCTACAATGAGCAGTTCTTC. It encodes CASSLLSGSYNEQFF.

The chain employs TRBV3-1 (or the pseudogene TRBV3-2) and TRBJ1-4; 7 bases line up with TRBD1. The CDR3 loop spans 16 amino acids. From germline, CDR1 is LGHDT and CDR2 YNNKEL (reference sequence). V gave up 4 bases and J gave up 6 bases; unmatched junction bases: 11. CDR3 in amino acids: CASSRTSTTGYEKLFF. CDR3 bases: TGTGCCAGCAGCCGAACCAGCACGACAGGGTATGAAAAACTGTTTTTT.

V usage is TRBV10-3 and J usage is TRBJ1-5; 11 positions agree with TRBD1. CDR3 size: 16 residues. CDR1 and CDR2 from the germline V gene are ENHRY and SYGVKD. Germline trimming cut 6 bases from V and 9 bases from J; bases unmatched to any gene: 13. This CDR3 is CAISPGQGGPLRPQHF. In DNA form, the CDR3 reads TGTGCCATCAGCCCGGGACAGGGGGGCCCGTTGAGGCCCCAGCATTTT.

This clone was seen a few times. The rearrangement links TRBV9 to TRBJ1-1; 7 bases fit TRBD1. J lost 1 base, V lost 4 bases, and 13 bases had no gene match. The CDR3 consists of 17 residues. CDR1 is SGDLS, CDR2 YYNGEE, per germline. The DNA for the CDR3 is TGTGCCAGCAGCCCGGGACAGACGCTCAACCAGAACACTGAAGCTTTCTTT. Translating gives CASSPGQTLNQNTEAFF.

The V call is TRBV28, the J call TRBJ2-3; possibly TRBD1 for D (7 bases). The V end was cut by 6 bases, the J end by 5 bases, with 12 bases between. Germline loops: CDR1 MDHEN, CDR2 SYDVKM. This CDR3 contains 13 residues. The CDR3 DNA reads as TGTGCCAGCAGGGAGGGGGCGCAAGATACGCAGTATTTT. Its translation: CASREGAQDTQYF. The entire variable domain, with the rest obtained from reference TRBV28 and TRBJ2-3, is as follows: DVKVTQSSRYLVKRTGEKVFLECVQDMDHENMFWYRQDPGLGLRLIYFSYDVKMKEKGDIPEGYSVSREKKERFSLILESASTNQTSMYLCASREGAQDTQYFGPGTRLTVL.

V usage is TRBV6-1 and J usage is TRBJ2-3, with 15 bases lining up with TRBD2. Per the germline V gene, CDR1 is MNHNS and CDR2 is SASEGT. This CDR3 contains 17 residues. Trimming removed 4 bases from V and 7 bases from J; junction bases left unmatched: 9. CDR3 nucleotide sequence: TGTGCCAGCAGTGGAGGGGGGACTAGCGGGAGGTGGAATACGCAGTATTTT. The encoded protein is CASSGGGTSGRWNTQYF.

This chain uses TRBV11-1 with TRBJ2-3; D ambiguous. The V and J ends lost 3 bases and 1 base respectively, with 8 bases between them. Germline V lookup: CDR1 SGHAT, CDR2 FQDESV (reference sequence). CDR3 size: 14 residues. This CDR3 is CASSFLVGTDTQYF. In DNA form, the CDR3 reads TGTGCCAGCAGCTTCTTAGTAGGCACAGATACGCAGTATTTT. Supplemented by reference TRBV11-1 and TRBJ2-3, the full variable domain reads EAEVAQSPRYKITEKSQAVAFWCDPISGHATLYWYRQILGQGPELLVQFQDESVVDDSQLPKDRFSAERLKGVDSTLKIQPAELGDSAMYLCASSFLVGTDTQYFGPGTRLTVL.

The DNA for the CDR3 is TGTGCCAGCAGCACACTAGCGGGGGGGCCCTACAATGAGCAGTTCTTC. This gives the protein CASSTLAGGPYNEQFF. The rearrangement links TRBV3-1 (or the pseudogene TRBV3-2) to TRBJ2-1; 13 bases fit TRBD2. There are 16 residues in the CDR3. J gave up 2 bases and V 5 bases, and 3 bases lay outside the gene matches. The V gene's germline CDR1 is LGHDT and CDR2 YNNKEL (reference sequence).

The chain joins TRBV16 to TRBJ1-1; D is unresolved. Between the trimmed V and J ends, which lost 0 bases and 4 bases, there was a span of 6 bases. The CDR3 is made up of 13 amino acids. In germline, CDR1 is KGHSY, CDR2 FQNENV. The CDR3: CASSQSQLTEAFF. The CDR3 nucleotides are TGTGCCAGCAGCCAATCGCAACTCACTGAAGCTTTCTTT.

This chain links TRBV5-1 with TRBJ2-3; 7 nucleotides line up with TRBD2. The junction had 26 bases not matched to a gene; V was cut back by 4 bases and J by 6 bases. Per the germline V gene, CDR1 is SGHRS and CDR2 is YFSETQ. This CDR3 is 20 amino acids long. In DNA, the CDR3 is TGCGCCAGCAGCCCGGTCGGATCGCAGGGAGGGCGGGCCGAACGGGATACGCAGTATTTT. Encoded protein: CASSPVGSQGGRAERDTQYF.

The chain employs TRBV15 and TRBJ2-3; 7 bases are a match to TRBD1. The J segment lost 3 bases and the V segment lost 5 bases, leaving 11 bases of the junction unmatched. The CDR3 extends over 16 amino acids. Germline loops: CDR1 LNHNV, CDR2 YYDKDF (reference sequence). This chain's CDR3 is CATSLGNGRGTDTQYF. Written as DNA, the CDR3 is TGTGCCACCAGCCTGGGGAATGGCAGGGGGACAGATACGCAGTATTTT.

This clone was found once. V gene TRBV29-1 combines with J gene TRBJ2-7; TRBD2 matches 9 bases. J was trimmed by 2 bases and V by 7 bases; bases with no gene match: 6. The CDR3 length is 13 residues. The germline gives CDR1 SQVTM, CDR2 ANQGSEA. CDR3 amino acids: CSAVAGATYEQYF. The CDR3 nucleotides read TGCAGCGCCGTAGCGGGGGCGACCTACGAGCAGTACTTC.

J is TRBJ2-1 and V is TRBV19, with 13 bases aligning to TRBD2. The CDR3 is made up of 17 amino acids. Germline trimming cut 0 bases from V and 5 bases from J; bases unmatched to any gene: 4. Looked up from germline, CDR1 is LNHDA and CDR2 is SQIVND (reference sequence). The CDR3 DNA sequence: TGTGCCAGTAGTATAGAGGGGACTAGCGGGACAAACAATGAGCAGTTCTTC. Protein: CASSIEGTSGTNNEQFF.

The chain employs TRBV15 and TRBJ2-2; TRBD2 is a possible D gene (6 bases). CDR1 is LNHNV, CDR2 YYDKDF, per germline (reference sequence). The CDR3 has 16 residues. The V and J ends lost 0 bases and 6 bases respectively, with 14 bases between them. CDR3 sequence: CATSRDSVGGAGELFF. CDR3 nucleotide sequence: TGTGCCACCAGCAGAGATTCGGTTGGAGGGGCCGGGGAGCTGTTTTTT.

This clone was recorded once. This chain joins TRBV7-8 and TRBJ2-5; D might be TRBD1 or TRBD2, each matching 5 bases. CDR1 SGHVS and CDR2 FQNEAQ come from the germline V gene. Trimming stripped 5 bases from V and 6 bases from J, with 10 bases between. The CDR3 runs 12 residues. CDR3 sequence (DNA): TGTGCCAGCAGCCGAGAGGGGAAGACCCAGTACTTC. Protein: CASSREGKTQYF.

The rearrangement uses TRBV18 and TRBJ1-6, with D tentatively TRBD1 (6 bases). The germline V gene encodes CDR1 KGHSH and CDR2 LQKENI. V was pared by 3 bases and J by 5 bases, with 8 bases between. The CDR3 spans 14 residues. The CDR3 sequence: CASSPQGNNSPLHF. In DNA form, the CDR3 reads TGTGCCAGCTCACCCCAGGGGAATAATTCACCCCTCCACTTT.

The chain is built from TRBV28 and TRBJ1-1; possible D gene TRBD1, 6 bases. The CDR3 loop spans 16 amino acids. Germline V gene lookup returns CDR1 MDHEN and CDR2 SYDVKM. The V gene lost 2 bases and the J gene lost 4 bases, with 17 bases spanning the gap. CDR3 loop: CASSLRTVFRGTEAFF. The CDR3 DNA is TGTGCCAGCAGTTTAAGGACGGTCTTCAGGGGCACTGAAGCTTTCTTT.

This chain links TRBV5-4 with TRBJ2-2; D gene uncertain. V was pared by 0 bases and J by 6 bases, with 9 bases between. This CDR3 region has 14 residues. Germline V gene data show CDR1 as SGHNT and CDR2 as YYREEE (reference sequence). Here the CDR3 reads CASSLEAGAGELFF. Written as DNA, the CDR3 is TGTGCCAGCAGCTTGGAGGCAGGCGCCGGGGAGCTGTTTTTT.